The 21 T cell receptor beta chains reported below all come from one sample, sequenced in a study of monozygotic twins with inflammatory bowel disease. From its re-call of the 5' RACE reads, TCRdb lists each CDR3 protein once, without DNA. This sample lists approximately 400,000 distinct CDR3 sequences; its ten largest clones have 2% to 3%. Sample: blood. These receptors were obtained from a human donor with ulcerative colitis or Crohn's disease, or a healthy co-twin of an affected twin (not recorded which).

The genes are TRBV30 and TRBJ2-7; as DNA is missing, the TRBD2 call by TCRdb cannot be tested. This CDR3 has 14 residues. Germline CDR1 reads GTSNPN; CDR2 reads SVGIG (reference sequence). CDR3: CAAEREKGYYEQYF.

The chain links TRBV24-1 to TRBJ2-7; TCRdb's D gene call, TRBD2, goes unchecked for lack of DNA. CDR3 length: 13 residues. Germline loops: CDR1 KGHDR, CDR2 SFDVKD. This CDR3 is CATSGSGSNEQYF.

This CDR3 reads CASSPSGSGEQYF. The chain couples TRBV4-1 to TRBJ2-7. This CDR3 has 13 amino acids. From germline, CDR1 is MGHRA and CDR2 YSYEKL.

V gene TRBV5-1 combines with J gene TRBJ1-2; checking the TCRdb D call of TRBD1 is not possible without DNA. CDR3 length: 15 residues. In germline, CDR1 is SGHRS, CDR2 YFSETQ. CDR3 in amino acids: CASSRTTGDPYGYTF.

The CDR3 spells CSALRNVNTEAFF. The chain has TRBV20-1 and TRBJ1-1. The CDR3 runs to 13 residues. Per the germline V gene, CDR1 is DFQATT and CDR2 is SNEGSKA (reference sequence).

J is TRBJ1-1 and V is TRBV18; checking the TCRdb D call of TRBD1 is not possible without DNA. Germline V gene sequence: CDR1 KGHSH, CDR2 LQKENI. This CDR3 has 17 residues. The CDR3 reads CASSPRLPTAENTEAFF.

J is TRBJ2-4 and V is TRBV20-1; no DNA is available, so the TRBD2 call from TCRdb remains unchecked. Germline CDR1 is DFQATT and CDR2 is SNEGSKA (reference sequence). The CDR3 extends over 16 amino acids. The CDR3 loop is CSAPRLAGEAKNIQYF.

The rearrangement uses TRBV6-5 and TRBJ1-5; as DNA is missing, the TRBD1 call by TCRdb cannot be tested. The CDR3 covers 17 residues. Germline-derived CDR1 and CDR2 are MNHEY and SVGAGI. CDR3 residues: CASSHLSGTGSNQPQHF.

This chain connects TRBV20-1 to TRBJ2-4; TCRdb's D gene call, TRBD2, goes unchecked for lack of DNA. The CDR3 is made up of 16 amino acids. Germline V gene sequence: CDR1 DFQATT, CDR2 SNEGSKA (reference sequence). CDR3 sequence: CSARDWQRDAKNIQYF.

The CDR3 region is CASSVERELNTGELFF. The chain joins TRBV9 to TRBJ2-2; there is no DNA to check the TCRdb D call of TRBD2. The CDR3 has 16 amino acids. The germline V gene has CDR1 SGDLS and CDR2 YYNGEE.

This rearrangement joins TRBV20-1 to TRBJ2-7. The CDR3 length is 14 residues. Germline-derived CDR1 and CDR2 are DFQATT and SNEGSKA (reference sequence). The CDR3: CSARDSRVGYEQYF.

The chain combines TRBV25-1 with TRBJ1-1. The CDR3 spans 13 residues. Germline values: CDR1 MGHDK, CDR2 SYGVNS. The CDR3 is CASSEVGGRGAFF.

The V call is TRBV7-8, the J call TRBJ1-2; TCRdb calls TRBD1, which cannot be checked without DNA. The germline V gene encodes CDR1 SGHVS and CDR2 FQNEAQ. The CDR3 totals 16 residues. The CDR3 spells CASSLASRVPNYGYTF.

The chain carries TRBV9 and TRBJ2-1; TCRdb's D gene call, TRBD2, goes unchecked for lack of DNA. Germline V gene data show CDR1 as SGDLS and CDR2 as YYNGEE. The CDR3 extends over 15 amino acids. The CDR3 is CASSVSGGPSNEQFF.

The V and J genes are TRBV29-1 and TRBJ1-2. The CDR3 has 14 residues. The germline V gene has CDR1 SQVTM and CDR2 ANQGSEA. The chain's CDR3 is CSVEGAKTNYGYTF.

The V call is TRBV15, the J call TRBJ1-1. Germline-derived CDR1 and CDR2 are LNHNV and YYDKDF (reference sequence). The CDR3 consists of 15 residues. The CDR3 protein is CATSIRSGRHTEAFF.

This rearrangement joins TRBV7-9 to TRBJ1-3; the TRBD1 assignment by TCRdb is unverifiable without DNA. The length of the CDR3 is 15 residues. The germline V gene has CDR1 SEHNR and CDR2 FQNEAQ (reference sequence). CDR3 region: CASSPPGGSGNTIYF. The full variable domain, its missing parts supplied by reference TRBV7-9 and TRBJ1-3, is DTGVSQNPRHKITKRGQNVTFRCDPISEHNRLYWYRQTLGQGPEFLTYFQNEAQLEKSRLLSDRFSAERPKGSFSTLEIQRTEQGDSAMYLCASSPPGGSGNTIYFGEGSWLTVV.

The CDR3 reads CASSLGPNGNEQYF. J is TRBJ2-7 and V is TRBV5-6. The CDR3 totals 14 residues. Germline-derived CDR1 and CDR2 are SGHDT and YYEEEE.

The CDR3 here is CASSQDTTSGENTIYF. This rearrangement joins TRBV4-2 to TRBJ1-3; the D call from TCRdb, TRBD1, cannot be confirmed without DNA. In germline, CDR1 is LGHNA, CDR2 YNFKEQ. CDR3 length: 16 residues.

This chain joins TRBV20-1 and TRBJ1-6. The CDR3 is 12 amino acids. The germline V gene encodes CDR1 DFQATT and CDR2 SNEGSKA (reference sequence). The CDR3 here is CSARAGSSPLHF.

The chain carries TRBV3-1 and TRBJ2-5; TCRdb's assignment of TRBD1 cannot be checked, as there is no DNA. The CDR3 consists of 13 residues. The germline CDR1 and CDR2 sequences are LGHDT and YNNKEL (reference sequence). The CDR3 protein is CASSRQGIETQYF.